Detailed here is one TCR beta chain. This CDR3 is built from 15 residues. CDR1 and CDR2 (germline): MDHEN, SYDVKM. Deletions cut 3 bases from V and 1 base from J, with 12 bases between. The data are from a study of PD-L1 blockade in urothelial cancer. Profiling relied on immunoSEQ multiplex PCR, and the TCRdb table lists in-frame clones only, not all of them. The repertoire holds over 75,000 clones, with 70% to 90% as singletons. As to time point: pretreatment peripheral blood. The receptor was derived from a man in his 60s with urothelial cancer. The genes are TRBV28 and TRBJ1-1; D ambiguous. Sequenced material: PBMCs, taken around atezolizumab (anti-PD-L1) treatment. The DNA for the CDR3 is TGTGCCAGCAGTTTCGAGAGGGTTGGGAACACTGAAGCTTTCTTT. Amino acids: CASSFERVGNTEAFF.